The entry below gives a single TCR beta chain sequence along with its context. The antigen remains unidentified. Within the sample, other DNA sequences also encode this same CDR3. This entry comes from a study of shared clonotypes between healthy human individuals. The germline V and J ends were trimmed by 1 base and 1 base, with 8 bases remaining between them. The CDR3 is 14 amino acids. Germline V CDR1 and CDR2: SGHRS, YFSETQ. Libraries were prepared by immunoSEQ multiplex PCR; TCRdb keeps only in-frame clonotypes and omits some of them. The table includes some 2,100,000 clones, roughly 95% detected once. Study-wide results and caveats: Some clonotypes were shared by all four sorted-subset donors, while others were not shared. The non-shared ones had lower generation probabilities than the shared ones.

This clonotype originated in a man aged 18-30 years in good health. Material for sequencing was naive CD4+ T cells sorted from blood. This sample's subset: CD45RA+ positively selected. The V call is TRBV5-1, the J call TRBJ1-1; D is undetermined. The CDR3 protein is CASSLTGSNTEAFF. The CDR3 DNA reads TGCGCCAGCAGCTTGACGGGGTCGAACACTGAAGCTTTCTTT.